Listed here is a single T cell receptor (beta chain). The data originate from a study of CD8 T cells in Susac syndrome. The CDR3 loop spans 13 amino acids. V lost 5 bases and J 10 bases, leaving 12 bases between the germline ends. CDR1 and CDR2 from the germline V gene are SGHTA and FQGTGA. Treatment-naive patients with stable or active relapsing-remitting disease served as multiple sclerosis controls. The RNA, roughly 0.5 to 1 ug, was put through reverse transcription using random hexamers. Multiplex PCR with immunoSEQ amplified the TCR beta CDR3 across 54 Vbeta and 13 Jbeta. Each CDR3 protein is one row after TCRdb ran MiXCR on the immunoSEQ multiplex PCR reads. Of 90,000 to 150,000 distinct CDR3 sequences listed, 90% to 95% are singletons.

The V call is TRBV7-3, the J call TRBJ1-6; perhaps TRBD1 as D (6 bases). The sample comprised CD4+ T cells from PBMCs. The sequence derives from a human donor with multiple sclerosis. CDR3: CASSPRQGSPLHF. The CDR3 nucleotides are TGTGCCAGCAGCCCGAGGCAGGGGTCACCCCTCCACTTT.